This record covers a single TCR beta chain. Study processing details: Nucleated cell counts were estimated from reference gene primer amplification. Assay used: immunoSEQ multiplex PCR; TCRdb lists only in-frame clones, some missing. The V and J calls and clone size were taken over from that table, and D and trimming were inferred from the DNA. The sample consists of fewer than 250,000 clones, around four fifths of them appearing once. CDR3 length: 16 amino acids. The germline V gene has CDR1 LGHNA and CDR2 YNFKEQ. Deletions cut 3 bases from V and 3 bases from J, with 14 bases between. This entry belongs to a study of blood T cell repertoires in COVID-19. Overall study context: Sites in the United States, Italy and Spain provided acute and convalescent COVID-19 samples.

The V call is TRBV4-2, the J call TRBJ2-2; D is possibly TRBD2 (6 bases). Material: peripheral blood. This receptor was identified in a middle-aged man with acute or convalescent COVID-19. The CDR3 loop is CASSHLGGDDTGELFF. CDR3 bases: TGTGCCAGCAGCCACCTAGGAGGGGACGACACCGGGGAGCTGTTTTTT.